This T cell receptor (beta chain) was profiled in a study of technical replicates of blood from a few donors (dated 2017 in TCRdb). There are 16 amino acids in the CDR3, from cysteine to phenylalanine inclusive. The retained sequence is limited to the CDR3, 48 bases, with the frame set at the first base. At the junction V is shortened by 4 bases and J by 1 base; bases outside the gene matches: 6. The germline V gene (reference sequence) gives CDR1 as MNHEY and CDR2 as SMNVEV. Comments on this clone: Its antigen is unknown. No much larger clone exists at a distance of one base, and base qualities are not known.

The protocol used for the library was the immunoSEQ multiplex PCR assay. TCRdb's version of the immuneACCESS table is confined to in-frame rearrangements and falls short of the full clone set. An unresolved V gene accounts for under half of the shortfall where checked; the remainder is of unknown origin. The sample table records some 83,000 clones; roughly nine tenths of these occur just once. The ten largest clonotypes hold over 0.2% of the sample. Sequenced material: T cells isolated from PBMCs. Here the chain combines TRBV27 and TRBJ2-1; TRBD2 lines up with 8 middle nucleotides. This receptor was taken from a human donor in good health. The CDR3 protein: CASSSGTRLSYNEQFF. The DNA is TGTGCCAGCAGTTCCGGGACTAGGCTATCCTACAATGAGCAGTTCTTC.